Following are 27 T cell receptor beta chains from one sample sequenced in a study of preoperative IRX-2 immunotherapy in early breast cancer. Treatment given: preoperative locoregional IRX-2 cytokine immunotherapy. Data came from immunoSEQ multiplex PCR; TCRdb stores just in-frame clones and leaves some out. The data hold 90,000 to 100,000 clones, with 80% to 90% observed a single time. The sample in question was tumor tissue, obtained after IRX-2 immunotherapy. The receptor set was obtained from a human donor with breast cancer.

In DNA form, the CDR3 reads TGTGCCAGCACCTCATCCGAACTAGGGGTCTATGGCTACACCTTC. Protein product: CASTSSELGVYGYTF. The genes are TRBV28 and TRBJ1-2; possibly TRBD1 for D (5 bases). Germline V CDR1 and CDR2: MDHEN, SYDVKM. V lost 7 bases and J lost 4, with 19 bases in between. The CDR3 contains 15 residues.

The J gene is TRBJ2-1, the V gene TRBV14, with 7 bases lining up with TRBD2. The CDR3 sequence is 15 residues long. The V segment lost 0 bases and the J segment 8 bases; nucleotides outside the gene matches: 7. Per the germline V gene, CDR1 is SGHDN and CDR2 is FVKESK. The CDR3 DNA reads TGTGCCAGCAGCCAAGATGCCGGTCGGGGGGATGAGCAGTTCTTC. This gives the protein CASSQDAGRGDEQFF.

The chain recombines TRBV10-2 with TRBJ1-3; the D is unclear. V was shortened by 8 bases and J by 0 bases, with 8 bases between the two germline ends. The CDR3 length is 13 residues. CDR1 and CDR2 from the germline V gene are WSHSY and SAAADI. The CDR3 region is CASGPDSGNTIYF. CDR3 in DNA: TGCGCCAGCGGGCCGGACTCTGGAAACACCATATATTTT.

V and J are TRBV18 and TRBJ1-1; 7 bases map to TRBD1. Losses at the gene ends were 4 bases for V and 0 bases for J; bases not matched to a gene: 5. This CDR3 has 15 amino acids. Germline CDR1 reads KGHSH; CDR2 reads LQKENI. In DNA, the CDR3 is TGTGCCAGCTCACTCGGACAGGCGCTGAACACTGAAGCTTTCTTT. It codes for CASSLGQALNTEAFF.

The CDR3 nucleotides read TGCGCCAGCAGCCGGGATCCGACAGGGATGGATCAGCCCCAGCATTTT. It encodes CASSRDPTGMDQPQHF. The genes are TRBV5-1 and TRBJ1-5, with 7 bases aligning to TRBD1. The CDR3 contains 16 residues. The germline V gene encodes CDR1 SGHRS and CDR2 YFSETQ. V lost 4 bases and J lost 5; bases outside the gene matches: 12.

This chain links TRBV6-8 with TRBJ2-2, with D possibly being TRBD1 or TRBD2 (5 bases each). The V end lost 8 bases, the J end lost 3 bases, and 16 bases lay between the germline ends. The CDR3 extends over 15 amino acids. The germline gives CDR1 MNHGY, CDR2 SAAAGT. The CDR3 DNA reads TGTGCCAGCTCGGGGCAAGGTCGGCACACCGGGGAGCTGTTTTTT. The encoded protein is CASSGQGRHTGELFF.

The chain is built from TRBV30 and TRBJ1-5; weak D call: TRBD1 (5 bases). V was shortened by 0 bases and J by 5 bases, with 14 bases between the two germline ends. Looked up from germline, CDR1 is GTSNPN and CDR2 is SVGIG (reference sequence). This CDR3 has 15 amino acids. DNA of the CDR3: TGTGCCTGGAGTGTACTTGGTCGGGGCTATCAGCCCCAGCATTTT. This encodes CAWSVLGRGYQPQHF.

The chain links TRBV28 to TRBJ1-1; D is unclear. The CDR3 consists of 12 residues. CDR1 and CDR2 from the germline V gene are MDHEN and SYDVKM. V dropped 3 bases and J dropped 5 bases, with 7 bases sitting between them. The CDR3 spells CASSLLQTEAFF. CDR3 nucleotide sequence: TGTGCCAGCAGTTTGTTACAAACTGAAGCTTTCTTT.

The V and J genes are TRBV18 and TRBJ1-5; D is perhaps TRBD1 (6 bases). V lost 4 bases to trimming and J lost 5 bases, with 12 bases between them. The germline V gene encodes CDR1 KGHSH and CDR2 LQKENI. CDR3 length: 14 residues. CDR3 nucleotides: TGTGCCAGCTCACTTTACAGGGCTGATCAGCCCCAGCATTTT. It codes for CASSLYRADQPQHF.

This clone was found a few times. Other DNA sequences in the sample encode the same CDR3. V usage is TRBV5-1 and J usage is TRBJ1-4; D remains unclear. V lost 0 bases, J lost 0 bases, and 6 bases lay in between. Germline V gives CDR1 SGHRS, CDR2 YFSETQ. This CDR3 region has 15 residues. The CDR3 nucleotides are TGCGCCAGCAGCTTGGTGGGCGCAACTAATGAAAAACTGTTTTTT. This gives the protein CASSLVGATNEKLFF.

The J gene is TRBJ2-1, the V gene TRBV5-1, with D perhaps TRBD1 or TRBD2 (5 bases each). This CDR3 has 14 amino acids. Germline loops: CDR1 SGHRS, CDR2 YFSETQ. Trimming took 3 bases from V and 1 from J, leaving 8 bases between them. CDR3 nucleotide sequence: TGCGCCAGCAGCTCTGGGGGTTCCTACAATGAGCAGTTCTTC. It specifies CASSSGGSYNEQFF.

J is TRBJ2-3 and V is TRBV12-2; the D call of TRBD2 is as the table states it, not checked on the DNA. TRBV12-2 is labeled a pseudogene. The CDR3 is 16 amino acids. Here the CDR3 reads CASGAGAKGGTDTQYF. The CDR3 DNA is TGTGCCAGTGGAGCGGGAGCCAAGGGGGGCACAGATACGCAGTATTTT.

V usage is TRBV11-3 and J usage is TRBJ1-1, with 9 bases aligning to TRBD1. The CDR3 consists of 15 residues. In germline, CDR1 is SGHNT, CDR2 YENEEA. The V and J ends lost 4 bases and 3 bases, in that order; junction bases with no gene match: 6. Written as DNA, the CDR3 is TGTGCCAGCAGCTCCAGACAGGGGGTCGACACTGAAGCTTTCTTT. It codes for CASSSRQGVDTEAFF.

A remark on this clone: At one end, the junction sequence differs from germline, possibly due to a read error. DNA for the CDR3: TGCGCCAGCAGCTTGAATACGTTGGCCAGGGAGATTCTCTTC. This codes for CASSLNTLAREILF. This rearrangement joins TRBV5-1 to TRBJ1-2, with D perhaps matching TRBD1 (5 bases). This CDR3 has 14 amino acids. CDR1 is SGHRS and CDR2 is YFSETQ in the germline V gene.

The V and J genes are TRBV5-1 and TRBJ1-6; D perhaps matches TRBD1 (6 bases). CDR3 length equals 15 residues. Germline CDR1 reads SGHRS; CDR2 reads YFSETQ. V dropped 0 bases and J dropped 9 bases, with 13 bases sitting between them. The chain's CDR3 is CASSLEGDTSSPLHF. The CDR3 coding sequence is TGCGCCAGCAGCTTGGAGGGGGACACGAGTTCACCCCTCCACTTT. The full variable domain, completed using reference TRBV5-1 and TRBJ1-6, is KAGVTQTPRYLIKTRGQQVTLSCSPISGHRSVSWYQQTPGQGLQFLFEYFSETQRNKGNFPGRFSGRQFSNSRSEMNVSTLELGDSALYLCASSLEGDTSSPLHFGNGTRLTVT.

This clone is a singleton in its sample. CDR3 in DNA: TGTGCCAGCAGTCCCGGGACTAGCGGGAGTGGAGAGCAGTTCTTC. It translates to CASSPGTSGSGEQFF. The chain links TRBV28 to TRBJ2-1; 14 bases agree with TRBD2. The CDR3 runs to 15 residues. The J segment lost 10 bases and the V segment lost 5 bases, leaving 7 bases of the junction unmatched. The germline V gene has CDR1 MDHEN and CDR2 SYDVKM.

The CDR3 DNA is TGTGCCACCAGCAGAGAATACGAGAACACCGGGGAGCTGTTTTTT. Protein: CATSREYENTGELFF. The chain links TRBV15 to TRBJ2-2, with D unresolved. This CDR3 region has 15 residues. V lost 0 bases, J lost 1 base, and 6 bases lay in between. Germline CDR1 and CDR2: LNHNV and YYDKDF (reference sequence).

The chain combines TRBV7-1 with TRBJ2-2; TRBD2 matches 10 bases. TRBV7-1 is marked as an open reading frame, function uncertain. The CDR3 is made up of 17 amino acids. V was pared by 5 bases and J by 0 bases, with 6 bases of the junction left unmatched. CDR3 amino acids: CASSQGAGGTNTGELFF. The DNA for the CDR3 is TGTGCCAGCAGCCAAGGAGCGGGAGGGACGAACACCGGGGAGCTGTTTTTT.

This rearrangement joins TRBV6-8 to TRBJ2-4; TRBD2 might be the D (6 bases). Germline CDR1 and CDR2: MNHGY and SAAAGT. V dropped 2 bases and J dropped 0 bases, with 8 bases sitting between them. The CDR3 spans 15 residues. CDR3 sequence: CASSYGGAAKNIQYF. In DNA form, the CDR3 reads TGTGCCAGCAGTTACGGAGGGGCAGCCAAAAACATTCAGTACTTC.

This chain links TRBV14 with TRBJ1-2; D is unclear. Germline CDR1 SGHDN, CDR2 FVKESK. This CDR3 comprises 15 residues. The V end lost 5 bases, the J end lost 8 bases, and 21 bases lay between the germline ends. CDR3 in amino acids: CASSSKDGLMRGYTF. CDR3 bases: TGTGCCAGCAGCAGTAAGGACGGATTAATGAGGGGCTACACCTTC.

To note about this clone: Other DNA sequences in the sample encode the same CDR3. The chain is built from TRBV19 and TRBJ1-1; D gene ambiguous. CDR3 length: 12 amino acids. Trimming took off 6 bases at V and 3 bases at J, with 8 bases between the two ends. The germline V gene has CDR1 LNHDA and CDR2 SQIVND (reference sequence). The CDR3, as DNA: TGTGCCAGTAGCGAACAGTACACTGAAGCTTTCTTT. Protein product: CASSEQYTEAFF.

Details on this clone: Mismatch with germline at one junction end may stem from a read error. The J gene is TRBJ2-2, the V gene TRBV6-4; 11 bases line up with TRBD2. The germline gives CDR1 MRHNA, CDR2 SNTAGT. The CDR3 loop spans 18 amino acids. CDR3: CAISGLAGGPTGAGELFF. Written as DNA, the CDR3 is TGTGCCATCAGTGGGTTAGCGGGAGGGCCAACAGGGGCCGGGGAGCTGTTTTTT.

The chain combines TRBV19 with TRBJ1-5; the D gene is possibly TRBD1 (6 bases). V lost 5 bases, J lost 6 bases, and 26 bases lay in between. This CDR3 has 18 amino acids. Germline loops: CDR1 LNHDA, CDR2 SQIVND (reference sequence). CDR3 DNA sequence: TGTGCCAGTAGTCTGCCGGTACAGGGCGGTTTGGGAGGTCAGCCCCAGCATTTT. This encodes CASSLPVQGGLGGQPQHF.

The chain uses TRBV6-8 and TRBJ2-2; D possibly corresponds to TRBD1 (7 bases). The V gene's germline CDR1 is MNHGY and CDR2 SAAAGT. V was clipped by 2 bases and J by 4 bases, with 17 bases between them. The CDR3 spans 17 residues. The CDR3 region has the DNA TGTGCCAGCAGTTACGATCGACAGGGAGGAGGCACCGGGGAGCTGTTTTTT. It codes for CASSYDRQGGGTGELFF.

The chain combines TRBV7-8 with TRBJ1-3; D gene ambiguous. From germline, CDR1 is SGHVS and CDR2 FQNEAQ. The CDR3 has 14 amino acids. V lost 3 bases and J lost 3, with 9 bases in between. The CDR3 loop reads CASSLSPGGNTIYF. CDR3 nucleotide sequence: TGTGCCAGCAGCTTGTCGCCTGGTGGAAACACCATATATTTT.

The chain has TRBV6-8 and TRBJ2-7; possibly TRBD2 for D (6 bases). This CDR3 region has 15 residues. Germline CDR1 reads MNHGY; CDR2 reads SAAAGT. Deletions cut 5 bases from V and 1 base from J, with 15 bases between. This CDR3 reads CASSAAGTYSYEQYF. As DNA, the CDR3 is TGTGCCAGCAGTGCCGCCGGGACTTATTCCTACGAGCAGTACTTC.

The CDR3: CASSDAGSSYEQYF. DNA for the CDR3: TGTGCCAGCAGTGACGCGGGATCCTCCTACGAGCAGTACTTC. The V gene is TRBV2, the J gene TRBJ2-7; D possibly corresponds to TRBD2 (6 bases). The CDR3 length is 14 residues. Per the germline V gene, CDR1 is SNHLY and CDR2 is FYNNEI. Trimming cost V 3 bases and J 0 bases, with 9 bases left between them.